The 17 T cell receptor beta chains presented below share a single source sample, sequenced in a study of OX40 agonist ivuxolimab in advanced cancers. Here immunoSEQ multiplex PCR was the method, and the copy in TCRdb shows in-frame clones only, minus some. The sample yields 9,500 to 13,000 clones, 86% seen once. This specimen consisted of CD4+ or CD8+ T cells sorted from blood, obtained in a trial of the OX40 agonist ivuxolimab. All receptors come from an adult with an advanced solid tumor such as melanoma, head and neck, liver or kidney cancer.

The chain combines TRBV7-9 with TRBJ1-2, with 9 bases identical to TRBD1. V trimming: 1 base; J trimming: 6 bases; junction bases outside the gene matches: 9. CDR1 and CDR2 from the germline V gene are SEHNR and FQNEAQ (reference sequence). The CDR3 has 16 residues. The CDR3 loop is CASSLGPGTGTDGYTF. CDR3 in DNA: TGTGCCAGCAGCTTAGGTCCCGGGACAGGGACCGATGGCTACACCTTC.

This clone was counted between two and nine times. The DNA of the CDR3 is TGTGCCAGCAGCCTGCTAGCGGGGGGGCCCTACAATGAGCAGTTCTTC. It codes for CASSLLAGGPYNEQFF. This chain uses TRBV4-2 with TRBJ2-1; 12 bases map to TRBD2. Germline CDR1 and CDR2: LGHNA and YNFKEQ. CDR3 length equals 16 residues. V was pared by 4 bases and J by 2 bases, with 3 bases of the junction left unmatched.

The V and J genes are TRBV9 and TRBJ2-1, with 8 bases aligning to TRBD2. The trim removed 0 bases at V and 4 bases at J, leaving 3 bases unmatched. The CDR3 spans 15 residues. Per the germline V gene, CDR1 is SGDLS and CDR2 is YYNGEE. CDR3 sequence: CASSVGSGVYNEQFF. The CDR3 DNA reads TGTGCCAGCAGCGTAGGTAGCGGGGTTTACAATGAGCAGTTCTTC.

This rearrangement joins TRBV27 to TRBJ2-3; perhaps TRBD2 as D (5 bases). There are 14 residues in the CDR3. Per the germline V gene, CDR1 is MNHEY and CDR2 is SMNVEV (reference sequence). V lost 3 bases to trimming and J lost 2 bases, with 9 bases between them. The DNA for the CDR3 is TGTGCCAGCAGTTTTCTAGCACCCACAGATACGCAGTATTTT. Protein: CASSFLAPTDTQYF.

The CDR3 protein is CASSIVGTGNTEAFF. CDR3 nucleotide sequence: TGTGCCAGTAGTATAGTCGGGACGGGGAACACTGAAGCTTTCTTT. V is TRBV19 and J is TRBJ1-1; TRBD1 might be the D (5 bases). Per germline, CDR1 LNHDA and CDR2 SQIVND (reference sequence). The CDR3 is 15 residues long. Trimming removed 1 base from V and 1 base from J, with 10 bases in between.

The chain employs TRBV7-6 and TRBJ1-3, with D uncertain. The CDR3 has 16 residues. V was clipped by 4 bases and J by 0 bases, with 13 bases between them. The germline gives CDR1 SGHVS, CDR2 FNYEAQ. CDR3: CASSSRTASSGNTIYF. The CDR3 DNA sequence: TGTGCCAGCAGCTCCCGGACGGCTAGCTCTGGAAACACCATATATTTT.

CDR3 nucleotide sequence: TGTGCCAGCAATACAGGGGGGTTGGATGGCTACACCTTC. Protein product: CASNTGGLDGYTF. V and J are TRBV7-9 and TRBJ1-2, with TRBD1 matching over 8 bases. The CDR3 length is 13 residues. The germline V gene encodes CDR1 SEHNR and CDR2 FQNEAQ (reference sequence). The V and J ends lost 7 bases and 6 bases, in that order; junction bases with no gene match: 7.

The chain carries TRBV4-1 and TRBJ2-1; D may be TRBD2 (5 bases). Germline V gives CDR1 MGHRA, CDR2 YSYEKL. CDR3 size: 15 residues. The V end was cut by 0 bases, the J end by 8 bases, with 14 bases between. CDR3 amino acids: CASSQEGAGAYEQFF. CDR3 in DNA: TGCGCCAGCAGCCAAGAGGGAGCTGGCGCCTATGAGCAGTTCTTC.

The V gene is TRBV7-2, the J gene TRBJ1-5, with TRBD1 identical over 10 bases. Trimming at V came to 5 bases and at J to 2 bases, leaving 6 bases not matched to a gene. Germline CDR1 is SGHTA and CDR2 is FQGNSA. This CDR3 comprises 16 residues. The CDR3 protein is CASSQGDRGGNQPQHF. The CDR3 bases are TGTGCCAGCAGCCAGGGGGACAGGGGAGGCAATCAGCCCCAGCATTTT. The variable domain in full, with the rest retrieved from reference TRBV7-2 and TRBJ1-5, is GAGVSQSPSNKVTEKGKDVELRCDPISGHTALYWYRQSLGQGLEFLIYFQGNSAPDKSGLPSDRFSAERTGGSVSTLTIQRTQQEDSAVYLCASSQGDRGGNQPQHFGDGTRLSIL.

This clone was seen once. V gene TRBV12-5 combines with J gene TRBJ2-2; D remains unclear. The CDR3 has 13 residues. Trimming left V 7 bases short and J 7 bases short, with 13 bases between. Per germline, CDR1 LGHNT and CDR2 FRNRAP. CDR3 loop: CASAFRLDGELFF. The CDR3 DNA reads TGTGCTAGTGCCTTCCGTTTAGACGGGGAGCTGTTTTTT.

This chain uses TRBV7-8 with TRBJ1-2; D is unclear. Germline CDR1 is SGHVS and CDR2 is FQNEAQ. The V and J ends lost 1 base and 3 bases respectively, with 9 bases between them. CDR3 length: 14 residues. The DNA for the CDR3 is TGTGCCAGCAGCTTAGTTGGCAGTGACTATGGCTACACCTTC. It translates to CASSLVGSDYGYTF.

This chain joins TRBV11-1 and TRBJ2-7; the match to TRBD1 covers 7 bases. CDR3 length: 14 amino acids. Germline CDR1 and CDR2: SGHAT and FQDESV (reference sequence). V trimming: 5 bases; J trimming: 6 bases; junction bases outside the gene matches: 10. This CDR3 reads CASSLYLTGREQYF. CDR3 nucleotides: TGTGCCAGCAGCCTATACTTGACAGGGCGCGAGCAGTACTTC.

The chain combines TRBV9 with TRBJ1-1, with 10 bases matching TRBD1. CDR3 length equals 13 residues. CDR1 is SGDLS, CDR2 YYNGEE, per germline. Trimming removed 2 bases from V and 5 bases from J; junction bases left unmatched: 0. CDR3 sequence (DNA): TGTGCCAGCAGCGTGGACAGGGGGACTGAAGCTTTCTTT. Amino acid sequence: CASSVDRGTEAFF.

This clone was recorded only once. The V gene is TRBV5-4, the J gene TRBJ2-7; D is perhaps TRBD1 or TRBD2 (5 bases each). The germline CDR1 and CDR2 sequences are SGHNT and YYREEE (reference sequence). The CDR3 runs to 15 residues. Deletions cut 3 bases from V and 0 bases from J, with 13 bases between. The CDR3 here is CASSWDPRASYEQYF. Written as DNA, the CDR3 is TGTGCCAGCAGCTGGGACCCCCGGGCCTCCTACGAGCAGTACTTC.

This chain connects TRBV10-2 to TRBJ2-2, with 15 nucleotides matching TRBD2. Per the germline V gene, CDR1 is WSHSY and CDR2 is SAAADI. The CDR3 spans 17 residues. Trimming cost V 6 bases and J 1 base; bases outside gene matches: 3. The CDR3 spells CASSGTSGGRNTGELFF. Written as DNA, the CDR3 is TGCGCCAGCAGCGGGACTAGCGGGGGGCGGAACACCGGGGAGCTGTTTTTT.

V gene TRBV20-1 combines with J gene TRBJ1-6; D is undetermined. The germline CDR1 and CDR2 sequences are DFQATT and SNEGSKA (reference sequence). Trimming left V 1 base short and J 19 bases short, with 11 bases between. There are 10 residues in the CDR3. The CDR3 here is CSARALDHHF. In DNA, the CDR3 is TGCAGTGCTAGAGCGCTAGACCATCACTTT.

The J gene is TRBJ1-1, the V gene TRBV2, with TRBD1 matching over 12 bases. V trimming: 2 bases; J trimming: 10 bases; junction bases outside the gene matches: 8. The CDR3 contains 15 residues. Germline loops: CDR1 SNHLY, CDR2 FYNNEI. The CDR3 coding sequence is TGTGCCAGCAGTGAAAGCCGGGGACAGGGGGCGGGAGCTTTCTTT. It specifies CASSESRGQGAGAFF.